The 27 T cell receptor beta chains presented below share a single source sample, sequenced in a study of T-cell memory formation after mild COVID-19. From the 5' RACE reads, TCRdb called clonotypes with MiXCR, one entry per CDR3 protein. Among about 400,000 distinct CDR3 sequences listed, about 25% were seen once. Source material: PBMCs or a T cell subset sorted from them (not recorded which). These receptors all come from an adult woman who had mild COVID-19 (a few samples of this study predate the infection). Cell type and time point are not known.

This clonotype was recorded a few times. The CDR3: CASTASGASPETQYF. The CDR3 DNA follows: TGTGCCAGCACGGCTAGCGGGGCATCACCAGAGACCCAGTACTTC. The gene calls are TRBV2 and TRBJ2-5, with 9 bases that match TRBD2. There are 15 residues in the CDR3. Trimming cost V 7 bases and J 4 bases; bases outside gene matches: 10. From germline, CDR1 is SNHLY and CDR2 FYNNEI.

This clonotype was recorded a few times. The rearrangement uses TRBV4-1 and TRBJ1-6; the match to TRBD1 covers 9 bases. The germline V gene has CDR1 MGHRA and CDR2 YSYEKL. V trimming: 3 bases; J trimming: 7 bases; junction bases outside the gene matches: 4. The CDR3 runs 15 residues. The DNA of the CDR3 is TGCGCCAGCAGCCAGGGACAGGGATCCAATTCACCCCTCCACTTT. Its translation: CASSQGQGSNSPLHF.

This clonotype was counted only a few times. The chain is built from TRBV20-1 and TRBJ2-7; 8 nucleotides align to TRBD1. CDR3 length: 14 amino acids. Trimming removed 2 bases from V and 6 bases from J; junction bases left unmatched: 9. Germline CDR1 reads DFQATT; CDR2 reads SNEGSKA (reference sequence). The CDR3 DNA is TGCAGTGCTAGAACCTGGGACAGGCCTTTCGAGCAGTACTTC. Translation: CSARTWDRPFEQYF.

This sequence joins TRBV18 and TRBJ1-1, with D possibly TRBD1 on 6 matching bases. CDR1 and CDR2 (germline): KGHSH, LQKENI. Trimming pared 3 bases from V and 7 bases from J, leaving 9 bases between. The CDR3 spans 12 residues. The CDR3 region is CASSPEGDEAFF. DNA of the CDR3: TGTGCCAGCTCACCGGAGGGGGATGAAGCTTTCTTT.

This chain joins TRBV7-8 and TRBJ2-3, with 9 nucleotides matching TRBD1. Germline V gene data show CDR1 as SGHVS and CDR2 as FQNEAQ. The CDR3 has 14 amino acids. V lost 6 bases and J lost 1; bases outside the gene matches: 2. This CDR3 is CASSWDRGTDTQYF. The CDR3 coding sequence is TGTGCCAGCAGTTGGGACAGGGGCACAGATACGCAGTATTTT.

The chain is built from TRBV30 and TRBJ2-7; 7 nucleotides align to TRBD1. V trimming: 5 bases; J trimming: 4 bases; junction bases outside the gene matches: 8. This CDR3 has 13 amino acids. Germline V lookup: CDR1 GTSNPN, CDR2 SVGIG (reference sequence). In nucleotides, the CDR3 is TGTGCCTGGGGGACAGCCCTTCCATACGAGCAGTACTTC. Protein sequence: CAWGTALPYEQYF.

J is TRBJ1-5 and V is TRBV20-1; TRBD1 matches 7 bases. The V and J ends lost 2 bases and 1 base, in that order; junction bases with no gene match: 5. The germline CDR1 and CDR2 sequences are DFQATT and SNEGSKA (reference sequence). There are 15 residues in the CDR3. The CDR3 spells CSARWPGGSNQPQHF. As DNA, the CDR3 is TGCAGTGCTAGATGGCCAGGGGGAAGCAATCAGCCCCAGCATTTT.

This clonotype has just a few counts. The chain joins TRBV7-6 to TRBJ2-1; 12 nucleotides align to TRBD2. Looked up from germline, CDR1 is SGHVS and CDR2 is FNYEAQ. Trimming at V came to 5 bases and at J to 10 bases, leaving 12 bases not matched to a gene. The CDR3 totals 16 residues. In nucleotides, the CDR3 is TGTGCCAGCAGCATGGGCGGGACTAGCGGGCCAAAAGAGCAGTTCTTC. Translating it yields CASSMGGTSGPKEQFF.

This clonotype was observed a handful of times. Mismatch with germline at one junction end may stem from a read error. The CDR3 nucleotides read TGCGCCAGCAGCCCCTCGACAAAATTCTCCCACGAGCAGTACTTC. Translating gives CASSPSTKFSHEQYF. The J gene is TRBJ2-7, the V gene TRBV4-3; D call uncertain. The CDR3 runs to 15 residues. Germline-derived CDR1 and CDR2 are LGHNA and YSLEER.

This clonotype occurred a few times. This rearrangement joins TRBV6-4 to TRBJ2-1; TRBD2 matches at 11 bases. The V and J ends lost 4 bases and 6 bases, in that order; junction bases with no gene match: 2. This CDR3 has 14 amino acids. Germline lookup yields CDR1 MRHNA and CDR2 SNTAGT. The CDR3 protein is CASSVAGGFNEQFF. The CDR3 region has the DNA TGTGCCAGCAGTGTAGCGGGAGGGTTCAATGAGCAGTTCTTC.

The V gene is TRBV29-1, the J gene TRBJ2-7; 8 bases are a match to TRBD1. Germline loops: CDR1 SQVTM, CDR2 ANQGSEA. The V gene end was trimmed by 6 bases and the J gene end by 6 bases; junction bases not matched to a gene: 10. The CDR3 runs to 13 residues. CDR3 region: CSVRTGQILEQYF. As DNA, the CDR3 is TGCAGCGTAAGGACAGGGCAAATTCTCGAGCAGTACTTC.

Here the CDR3 DNA reads TGCGCCAGCAGCTTGGCGGGACTAGCTTACGATGAGCAGTTCTTC. It encodes CASSLAGLAYDEQFF. The chain carries TRBV5-1 and TRBJ2-1; 9 bases line up with TRBD2. Germline lookup yields CDR1 SGHRS and CDR2 YFSETQ. With 0 bases clipped from V and 8 bases from J, the junction kept 6 bases outside the gene matches. CDR3 length: 15 residues.

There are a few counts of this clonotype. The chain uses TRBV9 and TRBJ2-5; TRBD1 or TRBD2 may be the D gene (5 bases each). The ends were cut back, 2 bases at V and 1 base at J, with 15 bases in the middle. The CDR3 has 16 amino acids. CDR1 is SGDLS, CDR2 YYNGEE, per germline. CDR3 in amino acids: CASSVGRLLGQETQYF. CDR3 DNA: TGTGCCAGCAGCGTGGGACGGTTGTTGGGCCAAGAGACCCAGTACTTC.

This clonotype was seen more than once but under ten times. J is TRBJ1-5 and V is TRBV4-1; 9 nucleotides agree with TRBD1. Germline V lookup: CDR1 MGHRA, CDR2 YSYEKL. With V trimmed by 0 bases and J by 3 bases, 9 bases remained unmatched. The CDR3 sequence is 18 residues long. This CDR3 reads CASSQDWNRGQINQPQHF. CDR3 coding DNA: TGCGCCAGCAGCCAAGATTGGAACAGGGGGCAAATCAATCAGCCCCAGCATTTT.

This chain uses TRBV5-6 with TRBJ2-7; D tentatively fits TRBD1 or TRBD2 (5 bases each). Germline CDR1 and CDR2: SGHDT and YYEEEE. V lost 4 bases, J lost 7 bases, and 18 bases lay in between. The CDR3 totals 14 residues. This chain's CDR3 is CASSTGLSSREQYF. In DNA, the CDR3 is TGTGCCAGCAGCACAGGACTCTCCTCCAGGGAGCAGTACTTC.

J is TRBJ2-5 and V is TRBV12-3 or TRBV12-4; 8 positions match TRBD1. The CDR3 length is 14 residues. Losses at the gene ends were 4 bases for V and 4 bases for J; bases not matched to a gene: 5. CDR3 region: CASSYADRGETQYF. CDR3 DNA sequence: TGTGCCAGCAGTTACGCTGACAGGGGAGAGACCCAGTACTTC.

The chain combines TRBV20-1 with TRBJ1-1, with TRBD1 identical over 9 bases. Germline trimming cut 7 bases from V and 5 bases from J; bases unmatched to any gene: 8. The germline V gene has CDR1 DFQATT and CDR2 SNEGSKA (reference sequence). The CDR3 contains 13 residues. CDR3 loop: CSVPGQGGTEAFF. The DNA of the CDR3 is TGCAGTGTCCCGGGACAGGGAGGGACTGAAGCTTTCTTT.

CDR3 bases: TGTGCCAGCAGCTTAGAACCTAGCGACTGGGAGACCCAGTACTTC. The encoded protein is CASSLEPSDWETQYF. The V gene is TRBV7-2, the J gene TRBJ2-5; D is perhaps TRBD2 (6 bases). In germline, CDR1 is SGHTA, CDR2 FQGNSA. Trimming removed 1 base at V and 5 bases at J, with 14 bases between. This CDR3 has 15 residues.

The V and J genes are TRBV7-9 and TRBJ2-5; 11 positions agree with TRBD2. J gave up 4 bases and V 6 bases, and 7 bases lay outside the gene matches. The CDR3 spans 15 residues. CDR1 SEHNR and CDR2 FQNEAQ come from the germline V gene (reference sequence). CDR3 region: CASSLTGLAGETQYF. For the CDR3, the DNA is TGTGCCAGCAGTTTGACTGGACTAGCGGGAGAGACCCAGTACTTC.

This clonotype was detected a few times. CDR3 bases: TGTGCCAGCATGGATAGGGGAGAGACCCAGTACTTC. It yields the protein CASMDRGETQYF. The gene calls are TRBV27 and TRBJ2-5, with D possibly being TRBD1 (5 bases). The V end lost 7 bases, the J end lost 4 bases, and 10 bases lay between the germline ends. Germline V gives CDR1 MNHEY, CDR2 SMNVEV (reference sequence). This CDR3 region has 12 residues.

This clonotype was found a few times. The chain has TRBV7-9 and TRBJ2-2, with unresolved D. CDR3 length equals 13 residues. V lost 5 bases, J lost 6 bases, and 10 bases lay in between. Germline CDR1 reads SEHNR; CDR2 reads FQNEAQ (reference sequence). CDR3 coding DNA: TGTGCCAGCAGCGACCTGTTGTCCGGGGAGCTGTTTTTT. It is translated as CASSDLLSGELFF.

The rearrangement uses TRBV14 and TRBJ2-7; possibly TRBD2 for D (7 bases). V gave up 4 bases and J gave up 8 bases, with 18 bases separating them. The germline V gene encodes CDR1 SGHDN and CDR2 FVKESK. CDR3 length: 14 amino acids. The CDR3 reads CASSRVLAGAQQYF. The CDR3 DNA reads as TGTGCCAGCAGCCGAGTGCTTGCGGGGGCTCAGCAGTACTTC.

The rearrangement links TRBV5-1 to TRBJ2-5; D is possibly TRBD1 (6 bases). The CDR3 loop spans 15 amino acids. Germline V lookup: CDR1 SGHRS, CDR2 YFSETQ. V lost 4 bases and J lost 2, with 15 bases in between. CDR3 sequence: CASSSQGQSQETQYF. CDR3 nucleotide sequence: TGCGCCAGCAGCAGCCAAGGACAGAGTCAAGAGACCCAGTACTTC.

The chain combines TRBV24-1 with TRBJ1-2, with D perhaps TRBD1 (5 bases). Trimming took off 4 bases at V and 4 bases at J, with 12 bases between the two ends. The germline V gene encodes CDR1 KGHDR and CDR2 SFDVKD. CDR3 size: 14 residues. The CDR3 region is CATSERDVLYGYTF. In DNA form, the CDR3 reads TGTGCCACCAGTGAGAGGGACGTCCTCTATGGCTACACCTTC.

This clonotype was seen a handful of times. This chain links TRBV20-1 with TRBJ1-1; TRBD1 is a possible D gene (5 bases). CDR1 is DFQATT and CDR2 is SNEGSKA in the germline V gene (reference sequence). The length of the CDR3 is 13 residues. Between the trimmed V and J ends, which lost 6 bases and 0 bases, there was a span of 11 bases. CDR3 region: CSADSGMNTEAFF. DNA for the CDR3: TGCAGTGCCGACAGCGGAATGAACACTGAAGCTTTCTTT.

CDR3 loop: CASSLGSRHEQFF. CDR3 DNA sequence: TGCGCCAGCAGCTTGGGGTCTCGTCATGAGCAGTTCTTC. The rearrangement links TRBV5-1 to TRBJ2-1; D uncertain. The germline V gene encodes CDR1 SGHRS and CDR2 YFSETQ. This CDR3 has 13 amino acids. The V gene lost 0 bases and the J gene lost 8 bases, with 9 bases spanning the gap.

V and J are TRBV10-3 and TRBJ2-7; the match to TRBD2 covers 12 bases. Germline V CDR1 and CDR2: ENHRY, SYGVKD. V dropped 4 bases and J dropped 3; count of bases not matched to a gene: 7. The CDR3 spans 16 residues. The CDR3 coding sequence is TGTGCCATCAGTGGCTCTAGCGGGAGGGGATTCTACGAGCAGTACTTC. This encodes CAISGSSGRGFYEQYF.